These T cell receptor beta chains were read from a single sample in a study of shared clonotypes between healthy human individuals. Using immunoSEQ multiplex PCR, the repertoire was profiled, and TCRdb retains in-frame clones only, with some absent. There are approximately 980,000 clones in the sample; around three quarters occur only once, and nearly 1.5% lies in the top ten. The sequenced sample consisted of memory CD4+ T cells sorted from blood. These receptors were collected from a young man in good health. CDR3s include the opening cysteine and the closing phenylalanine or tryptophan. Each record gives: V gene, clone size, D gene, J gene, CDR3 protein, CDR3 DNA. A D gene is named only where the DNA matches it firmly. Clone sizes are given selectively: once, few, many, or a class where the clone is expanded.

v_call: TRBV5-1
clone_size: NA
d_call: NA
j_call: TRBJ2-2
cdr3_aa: CASSFETGELFF
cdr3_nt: TGCGCCAGCAGCTTTGAAACCGGGGAGCTGTTTTTT

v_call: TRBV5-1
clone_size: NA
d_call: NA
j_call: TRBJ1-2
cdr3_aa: CASRVTADNYGYTF
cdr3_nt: TGCGCCAGCAGAGTGACAGCTGATAACTATGGCTACACCTTC

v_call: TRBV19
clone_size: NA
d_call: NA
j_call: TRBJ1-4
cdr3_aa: CASSKLPGSANEKLFF
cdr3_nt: TGTGCCAGTAGTAAGTTACCAGGTTCTGCAAATGAAAAACTGTTTTTT

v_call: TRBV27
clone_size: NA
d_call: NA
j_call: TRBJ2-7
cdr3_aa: CASSRRTLWDGGYEQYF
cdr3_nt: TGTGCCAGCAGCCGACGAACTCTCTGGGACGGAGGCTACGAGCAGTACTTC

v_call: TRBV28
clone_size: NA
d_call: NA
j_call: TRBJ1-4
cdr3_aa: CASSLSVSLTNEKLFF
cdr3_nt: TGTGCCAGCAGTTTATCGGTCTCCTTAACTAATGAAAAACTGTTTTTT

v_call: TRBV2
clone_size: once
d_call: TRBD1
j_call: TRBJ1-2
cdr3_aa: CASSGDRGPNYGYTF
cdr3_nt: TGTGCCAGCAGCGGGGACAGGGGCCCTAACTATGGCTACACCTTC

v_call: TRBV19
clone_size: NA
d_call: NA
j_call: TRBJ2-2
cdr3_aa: CASRRVKPRHAKTSQAGELFF
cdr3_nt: TGTGCCAGTAGAAGGGTCAAGCCGAGACACGCGAAGACTAGTCAGGCCGGGGAGCTGTTTTTT

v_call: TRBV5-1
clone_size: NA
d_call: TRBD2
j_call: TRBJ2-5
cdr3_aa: CASSLLPGQSGSETQYF
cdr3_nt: TGCGCCAGCAGCTTGTTGCCCGGACAGAGCGGGAGCGAGACCCAGTACTTC

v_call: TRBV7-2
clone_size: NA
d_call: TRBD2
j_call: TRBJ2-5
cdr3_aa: CASSFGLAGGETQYF
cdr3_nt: TGTGCCAGCAGCTTTGGACTAGCGGGAGGAGAGACCCAGTACTTC

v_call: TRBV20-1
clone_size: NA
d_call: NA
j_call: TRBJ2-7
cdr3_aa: CSARGTDEQYF
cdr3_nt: TGCAGTGCTAGGGGGACTGACGAGCAGTACTTC

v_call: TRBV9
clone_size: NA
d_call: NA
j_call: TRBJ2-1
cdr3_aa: CASSVEFF
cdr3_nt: TGTGCCAGCAGCGTTGAGTTCTTC

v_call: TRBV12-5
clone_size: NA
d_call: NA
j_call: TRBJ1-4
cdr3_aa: CASGLGRQNEKLFF
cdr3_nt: TGTGCTAGTGGTTTGGGGAGACAGAATGAAAAACTGTTTTTT

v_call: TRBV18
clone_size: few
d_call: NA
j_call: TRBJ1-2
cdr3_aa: CASSPPVAQPSYGYTF
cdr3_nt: TGTGCCAGCTCACCACCTGTAGCCCAGCCCAGCTATGGCTACACCTTC

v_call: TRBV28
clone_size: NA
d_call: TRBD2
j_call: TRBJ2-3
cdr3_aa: CASGTSGGANRDTQYF
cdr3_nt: TGTGCCAGCGGGACTAGCGGGGGGGCTAACCGAGATACGCAGTATTTT

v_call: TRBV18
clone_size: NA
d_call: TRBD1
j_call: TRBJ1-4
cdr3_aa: CASSPGQGREKLFF
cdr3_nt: TGTGCCAGCTCCCCGGGACAGGGGCGTGAAAAACTGTTTTTT

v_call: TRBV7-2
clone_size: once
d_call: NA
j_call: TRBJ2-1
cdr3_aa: CASSLDYPGKSFF
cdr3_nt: TGTGCCAGCAGCTTGGACTACCCGGGTAAATCGTTCTTC

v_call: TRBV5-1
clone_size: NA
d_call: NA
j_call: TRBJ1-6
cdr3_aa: CASSLGDGKNSPLHF
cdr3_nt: TGCGCCAGCAGCCTAGGGGACGGTAAAAATTCACCCCTCCACTTT

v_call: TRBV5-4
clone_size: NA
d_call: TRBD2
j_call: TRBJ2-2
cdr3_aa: CASSLDGGGRTAGELFF
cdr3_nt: TGTGCCAGCAGCTTGGACGGCGGCGGGAGAACGGCCGGGGAGCTGTTTTTT

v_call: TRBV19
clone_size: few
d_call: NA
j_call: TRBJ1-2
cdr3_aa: CASSIIGHSSDGYTF
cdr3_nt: TGTGCCAGTAGTATTATAGGACATTCTTCGGATGGCTACACCTTC

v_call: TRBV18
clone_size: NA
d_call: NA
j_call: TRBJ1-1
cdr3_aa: CASSPPGSEMNTEAFF
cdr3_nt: TGTGCCAGCTCACCACCGGGGTCAGAAATGAACACTGAAGCTTTCTTT

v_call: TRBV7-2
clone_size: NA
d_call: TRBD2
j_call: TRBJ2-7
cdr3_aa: CASSASGAGGSYWQYF
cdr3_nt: TGTGCCAGCAGCGCCTCTGGAGCGGGAGGTTCCTATTGGCAGTACTTC

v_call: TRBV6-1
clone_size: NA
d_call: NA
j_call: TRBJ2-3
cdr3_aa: CASSERPSVTPDTQYF
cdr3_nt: TGTGCCAGCAGTGAAAGGCCTAGTGTGACCCCAGATACGCAGTATTTT

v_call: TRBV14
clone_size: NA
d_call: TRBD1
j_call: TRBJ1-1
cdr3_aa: CASSQQQGAGTEAFF
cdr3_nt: TGTGCCAGCAGCCAGCAACAGGGGGCCGGGACTGAAGCTTTCTTT

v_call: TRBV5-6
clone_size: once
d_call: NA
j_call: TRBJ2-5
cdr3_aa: CASSNTLTGLYQETQYF
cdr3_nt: TGTGCCAGCAGCAACACGTTGACAGGATTGTACCAAGAGACCCAGTACTTC

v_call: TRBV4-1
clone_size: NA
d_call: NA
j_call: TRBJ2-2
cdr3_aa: CASSQVGNTGELFF
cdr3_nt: TGCGCCAGCAGCCAAGTAGGGAACACCGGGGAGCTGTTTTTT

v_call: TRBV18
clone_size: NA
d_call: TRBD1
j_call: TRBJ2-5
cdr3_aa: CASSPKTGGGETQYF
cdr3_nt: TGTGCCAGCTCACCAAAAACAGGGGGCGGAGAGACCCAGTACTTC

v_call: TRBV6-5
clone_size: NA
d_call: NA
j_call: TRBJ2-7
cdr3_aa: CASKNGAGSSYEQYF
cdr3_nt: TGTGCCAGCAAAAACGGGGCAGGGAGCTCCTACGAGCAGTACTTC

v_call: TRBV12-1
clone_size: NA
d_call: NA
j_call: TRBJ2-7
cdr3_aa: CASSRQKQGSGGYEQYF
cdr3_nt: TGTGCCAGCAGCCGACAAAAACAGGGATCCGGAGGCTACGAGCAGTACTTC

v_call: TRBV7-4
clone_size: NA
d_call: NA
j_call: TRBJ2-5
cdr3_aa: CASSSTGLQETQYF
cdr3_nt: TGTGCCAGCAGCTCTACAGGGCTCCAAGAGACCCAGTACTTC